The 16 T cell receptor beta chains below all came from one sample that was sequenced in a study of cytomegalovirus exposure and HLA in healthy donors. 60 Vbeta and 13 Jbeta primers were used in PCR. Repertoires were generated with immunoSEQ multiplex PCR, while TCRdb's copy carries only in-frame clones and drops some. The sample contains approximately 110,000 clones, about 80% of which appear only once. The sequenced sample was PBMCs. These receptors were obtained from a man aged 35 to 55 in good health and CMV-seronegative.

The chain has TRBV4-3 and TRBJ1-2; no definite D call. The germline gives CDR1 LGHNA, CDR2 YSLEER. Trimming stripped 4 bases from V and 3 bases from J, with 12 bases between. The CDR3 spans 14 residues. The CDR3 loop is CASSPNERYYGYTF. CDR3 coding DNA: TGCGCCAGCAGCCCAAACGAGAGGTACTATGGCTACACCTTC.

The chain combines TRBV11-2 with TRBJ2-2, with D perhaps matching TRBD2 (6 bases). The CDR3 covers 16 residues. Per the germline V gene, CDR1 is SGHAT and CDR2 is FQNNGV. Trimming shortened V by 6 bases and J by 9 bases, and 23 bases separated the two germline ends. CDR3 sequence: CASSSLGLASPRELFF. The DNA for the CDR3 is TGTGCCAGCAGTTCACTAGGGCTAGCGAGCCCCCGGGAGCTGTTTTTT.

V gene TRBV5-6 combines with J gene TRBJ1-2; a possible D gene is TRBD1 (6 bases). Trimming cost V 2 bases and J 1 base, with 12 bases left between them. Germline V CDR1 and CDR2: SGHDT, YYEEEE. This CDR3 contains 15 residues. CDR3 in DNA: TGTGCCAGCAGCTTACCGGGACAACATAACTATGGCTACACCTTC. Its translation is CASSLPGQHNYGYTF. Together with reference TRBV5-6 and TRBJ1-2, the CDR3 gives the full variable domain: DAGVTQSPTHLIKTRGQQVTLRCSPKSGHDTVSWYQQALGQGPQFIFQYYEEEERQRGNFPDRFSGHQFPNYSSELNVNALLLGDSALYLCASSLPGQHNYGYTFGSGTRLTVV.

The gene calls are TRBV4-3 and TRBJ2-5; perhaps TRBD2 as D (6 bases). V was pared by 0 bases and J by 4 bases, with 12 bases between. The CDR3 runs 15 residues. The V gene's germline CDR1 is LGHNA and CDR2 YSLEER. CDR3 DNA: TGCGCCAGCAGCCAAGAGGGCGGGGCGGGAGAGACCCAGTACTTC. The encoded protein is CASSQEGGAGETQYF.

The chain employs TRBV4-3 and TRBJ1-6; D not certain. The germline V and J ends were trimmed by 1 base and 7 bases, with 8 bases remaining between them. The CDR3 totals 14 residues. The germline gives CDR1 LGHNA, CDR2 YSLEER. The CDR3 DNA reads as TGCGCCAGCAGCCAAGTAGTCGGGAATTCACCCCTCCACTTT. Its protein product is CASSQVVGNSPLHF.

The chain recombines TRBV15 with TRBJ1-4; perhaps TRBD1 as D (5 bases). This CDR3 is 13 amino acids long. The V gene lost 8 bases and the J gene lost 6 bases, with 13 bases spanning the gap. Germline CDR1 is LNHNV and CDR2 is YYDKDF (reference sequence). DNA for the CDR3: TGTGCCACCTCAAGGACATCAGATGAAAAACTGTTTTTT. It codes for CATSRTSDEKLFF.

The chain employs TRBV27 and TRBJ1-1; a weak D match, TRBD1 (5 bases). The length of the CDR3 is 13 residues. The germline CDR1 and CDR2 sequences are MNHEY and SMNVEV (reference sequence). V gave up 6 bases and J gave up 1 base, with 9 bases separating them. The CDR3 protein is CASRYDRNTEAFF. CDR3 nucleotides: TGTGCCAGCAGGTATGACAGGAACACTGAAGCTTTCTTT.

The CDR3 spells CASRLSQRQGPYEQYF. The CDR3 DNA sequence: TGCGCCAGCAGACTGTCGCAGCGACAGGGCCCCTACGAGCAGTACTTC. The V call is TRBV5-1, the J call TRBJ2-7; 7 nucleotides agree with TRBD1. V shed 5 bases and J 2 bases; nucleotides not matched to a gene: 13. Germline V lookup: CDR1 SGHRS, CDR2 YFSETQ. CDR3 size: 16 residues.

The rearrangement uses TRBV18 and TRBJ2-2; no definite D call. Germline CDR1 is KGHSH and CDR2 is LQKENI. CDR3 length equals 14 residues. V was clipped by 3 bases and J by 1 base, with 6 bases between them. The CDR3 sequence: CASSPSRNTGELFF. The CDR3 DNA reads as TGTGCCAGCTCACCTTCTAGGAACACCGGGGAGCTGTTTTTT.

V usage is TRBV5-4 and J usage is TRBJ1-2; 8 nucleotides line up with TRBD1. Germline CDR1 reads SGHNT; CDR2 reads YYREEE (reference sequence). This CDR3 has 16 residues. After removal of 0 bases from V and 5 bases from J, the junction contained 9 bases not matched to a gene. In nucleotides, the CDR3 is TGTGCCAGCAGCTTGGGGGTAGGACAGGGACTATATGGCTACACCTTC. It specifies CASSLGVGQGLYGYTF.

Turning to this clone: The sample has other DNA sequences that encode this CDR3 too. The V gene is TRBV7-7, the J gene TRBJ2-7; D may be TRBD2 (5 bases). The CDR3 spans 13 residues. The V gene lost 0 bases and the J gene lost 3 bases, with 6 bases spanning the gap. In germline, CDR1 is SSHAT, CDR2 FNYEAQ (reference sequence). CDR3 loop: CASSLAAGYEQYF. The CDR3 DNA reads TGTGCCAGCAGCTTAGCTGCGGGCTACGAGCAGTACTTC.

This chain joins TRBV5-6 and TRBJ1-1, with D perhaps matching TRBD1 (5 bases). The CDR3 consists of 15 residues. Germline assignment: CDR1 SGHDT and CDR2 YYEEEE. The ends were cut back, 4 bases at V and 5 bases at J, with 18 bases in the middle. The CDR3 protein is CASSPEGRFYTEAFF. CDR3 sequence (DNA): TGTGCCAGCAGCCCGGAGGGGCGGTTCTATACTGAAGCTTTCTTT.

DNA of the CDR3: TGTGCCAGCAGGCTGGGGCAGGGGGGTTCTGGAAACACCATATATTTT. It codes for CASRLGQGGSGNTIYF. This sequence joins TRBV28 and TRBJ1-3; 7 bases match TRBD1. The germline CDR1 and CDR2 sequences are MDHEN and SYDVKM. V shed 6 bases and J 1 base; nucleotides not matched to a gene: 9. The CDR3 length is 16 residues.

This chain links TRBV7-2 with TRBJ1-6, with a tentative D call TRBD1 (6 bases). Germline loops: CDR1 SGHTA, CDR2 FQGNSA. Trimming stripped 1 base from V and 8 bases from J, with 12 bases between. The CDR3 contains 15 residues. The CDR3 coding sequence is TGTGCCAGCAGCTTAGTGGCCAGGGGTGATTCACCCCTCCACTTT. It yields the protein CASSLVARGDSPLHF. Full variable domain (rest looked up from reference TRBV7-2 and TRBJ1-6): GAGVSQSPSNKVTEKGKDVELRCDPISGHTALYWYRQSLGQGLEFLIYFQGNSAPDKSGLPSDRFSAERTGGSVSTLTIQRTQQEDSAVYLCASSLVARGDSPLHFGNGTRLTVT.

On this clone itself: Germline and junction disagree at one end, which may indicate a read error. CDR3 sequence reads: CATSRIRWQGNF. The DNA for the CDR3 is TGTGCCACCAGCAGAATCAGGTGGCAGGGGAACTTC. The chain couples TRBV15 to TRBJ2-7; D possibly corresponds to TRBD1 (6 bases). CDR3 length equals 12 residues. Germline V lookup: CDR1 LNHNV, CDR2 YYDKDF (reference sequence).

The chain links TRBV19 to TRBJ1-1; D unclear. The CDR3 has 12 residues. Looked up from germline, CDR1 is LNHDA and CDR2 is SQIVND (reference sequence). V gave up 0 bases and J gave up 8 bases, with 7 bases separating them. The CDR3 reads CASSIDHREAFF. Here the CDR3 DNA reads TGTGCCAGTAGTATAGACCACCGGGAAGCTTTCTTT.